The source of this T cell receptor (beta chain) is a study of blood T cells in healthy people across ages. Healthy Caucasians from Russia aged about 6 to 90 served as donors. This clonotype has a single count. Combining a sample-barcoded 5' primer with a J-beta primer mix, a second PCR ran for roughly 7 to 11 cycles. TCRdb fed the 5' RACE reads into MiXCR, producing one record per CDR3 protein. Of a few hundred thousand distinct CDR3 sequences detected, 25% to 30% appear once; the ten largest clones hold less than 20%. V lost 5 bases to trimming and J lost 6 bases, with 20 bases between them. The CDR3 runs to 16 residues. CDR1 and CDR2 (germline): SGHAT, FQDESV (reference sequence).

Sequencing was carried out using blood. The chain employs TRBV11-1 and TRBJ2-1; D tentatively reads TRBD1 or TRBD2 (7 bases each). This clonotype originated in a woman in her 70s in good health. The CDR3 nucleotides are TGTGCCAGCAGCCCGGTCGGGGGGACAGTCCTCAATGAGCAGTTCTTC. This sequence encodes CASSPVGGTVLNEQFF.